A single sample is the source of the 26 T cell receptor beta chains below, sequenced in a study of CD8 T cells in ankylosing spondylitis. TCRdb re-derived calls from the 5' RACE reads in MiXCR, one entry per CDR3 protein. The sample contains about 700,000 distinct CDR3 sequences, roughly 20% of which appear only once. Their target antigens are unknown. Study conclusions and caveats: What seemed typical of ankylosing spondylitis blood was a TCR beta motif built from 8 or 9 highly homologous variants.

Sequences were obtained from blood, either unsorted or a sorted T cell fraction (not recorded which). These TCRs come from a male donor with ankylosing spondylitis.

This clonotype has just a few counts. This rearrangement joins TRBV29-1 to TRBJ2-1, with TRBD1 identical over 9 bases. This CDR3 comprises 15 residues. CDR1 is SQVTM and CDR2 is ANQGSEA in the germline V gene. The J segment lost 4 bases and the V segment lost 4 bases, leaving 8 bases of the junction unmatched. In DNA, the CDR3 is TGCAGCGTTGGAAACCGGGACAGGGTATACAATGAGCAGTTCTTC. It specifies CSVGNRDRVYNEQFF.

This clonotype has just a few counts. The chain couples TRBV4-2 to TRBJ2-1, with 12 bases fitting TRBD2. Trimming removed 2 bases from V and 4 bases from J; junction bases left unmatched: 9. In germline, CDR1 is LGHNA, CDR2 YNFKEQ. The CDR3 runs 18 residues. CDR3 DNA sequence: TGTGCCAGCAGCCAAACTAGCGGGGGGCTTGTTGGGTACAATGAGCAGTTCTTC. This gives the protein CASSQTSGGLVGYNEQFF.

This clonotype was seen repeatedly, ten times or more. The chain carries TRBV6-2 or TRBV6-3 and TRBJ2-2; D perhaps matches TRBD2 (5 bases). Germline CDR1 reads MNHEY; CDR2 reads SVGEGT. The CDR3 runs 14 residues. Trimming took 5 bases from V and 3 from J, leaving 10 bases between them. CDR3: CASSPTSDTGELFF. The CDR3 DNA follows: TGTGCCAGCAGTCCTACTAGTGACACCGGGGAGCTGTTTTTT.

The CDR3 protein is CASSLSGGSGEQYF. The CDR3 DNA reads as TGTGCCAGCAGCTTATCAGGGGGCTCCGGCGAGCAGTACTTC. The chain links TRBV7-9 to TRBJ2-7; 8 positions match TRBD1. Looked up from germline, CDR1 is SEHNR and CDR2 is FQNEAQ (reference sequence). The junction had 6 bases not matched to a gene; V was cut back by 2 bases and J by 6 bases. The CDR3 sequence is 14 residues long.

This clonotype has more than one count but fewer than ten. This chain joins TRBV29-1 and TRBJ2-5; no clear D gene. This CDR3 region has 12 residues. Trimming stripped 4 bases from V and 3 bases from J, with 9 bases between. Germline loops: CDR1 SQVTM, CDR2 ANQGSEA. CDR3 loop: CSVGAAEETQYF. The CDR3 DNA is TGCAGCGTTGGGGCAGCAGAAGAGACCCAGTACTTC.

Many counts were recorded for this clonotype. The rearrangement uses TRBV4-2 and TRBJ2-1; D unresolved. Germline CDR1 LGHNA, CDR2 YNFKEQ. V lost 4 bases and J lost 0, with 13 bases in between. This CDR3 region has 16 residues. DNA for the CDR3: TGTGCCAGCAGCCTATATTCATCAAGCTCCTACAATGAGCAGTTCTTC. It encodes CASSLYSSSSYNEQFF.

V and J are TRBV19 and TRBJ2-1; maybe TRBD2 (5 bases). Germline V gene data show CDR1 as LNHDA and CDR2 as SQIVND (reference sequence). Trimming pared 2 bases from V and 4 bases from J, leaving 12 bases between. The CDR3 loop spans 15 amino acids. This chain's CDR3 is CASSINGLRYNEQFF. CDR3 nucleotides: TGTGCCAGTAGTATAAATGGACTTCGATACAATGAGCAGTTCTTC.

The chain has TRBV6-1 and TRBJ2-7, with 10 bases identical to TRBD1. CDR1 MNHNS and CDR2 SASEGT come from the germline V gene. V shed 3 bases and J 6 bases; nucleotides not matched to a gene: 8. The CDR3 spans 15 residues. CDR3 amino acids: CASSEPDRGRFEQYF. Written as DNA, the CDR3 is TGTGCCAGCAGTGAGCCTGACAGGGGGCGGTTCGAGCAGTACTTC.

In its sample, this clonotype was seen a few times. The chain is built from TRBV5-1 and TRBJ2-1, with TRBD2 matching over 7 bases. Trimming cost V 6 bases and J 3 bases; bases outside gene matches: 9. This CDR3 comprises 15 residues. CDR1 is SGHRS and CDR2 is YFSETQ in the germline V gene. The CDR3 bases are TGCGCCAGCACCACTTTGGGCGGGAGCTACAATGAGCAGTTCTTC. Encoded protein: CASTTLGGSYNEQFF.

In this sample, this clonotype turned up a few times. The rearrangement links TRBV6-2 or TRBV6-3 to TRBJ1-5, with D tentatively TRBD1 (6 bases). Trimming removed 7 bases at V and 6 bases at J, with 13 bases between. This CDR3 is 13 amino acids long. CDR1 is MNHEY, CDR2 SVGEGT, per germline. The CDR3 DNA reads TGTGCCAGCAACGGGGGGGGCGGTCAGCCCCAGCATTTT. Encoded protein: CASNGGGGQPQHF.

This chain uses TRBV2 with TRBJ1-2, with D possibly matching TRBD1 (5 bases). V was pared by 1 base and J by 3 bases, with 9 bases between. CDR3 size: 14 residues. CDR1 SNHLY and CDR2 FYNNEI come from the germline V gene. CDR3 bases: TGTGCCAGCAGTGAAGTAACAGGATACTATGGCTACACCTTC. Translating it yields CASSEVTGYYGYTF.

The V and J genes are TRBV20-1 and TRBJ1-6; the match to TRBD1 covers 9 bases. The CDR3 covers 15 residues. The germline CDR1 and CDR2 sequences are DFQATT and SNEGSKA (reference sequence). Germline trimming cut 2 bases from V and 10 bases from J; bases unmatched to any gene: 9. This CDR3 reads CSARSPGQGDSPLHF. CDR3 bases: TGCAGTGCTAGATCGCCGGGACAGGGTGACTCACCCCTCCACTTT.

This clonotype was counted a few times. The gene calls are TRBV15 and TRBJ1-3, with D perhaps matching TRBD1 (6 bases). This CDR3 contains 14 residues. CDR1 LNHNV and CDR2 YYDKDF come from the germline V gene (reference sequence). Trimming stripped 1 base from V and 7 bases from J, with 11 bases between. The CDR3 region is CATSRAWGRNTIYF. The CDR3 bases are TGTGCCACCAGCAGAGCTTGGGGGCGGAACACCATATATTTT.

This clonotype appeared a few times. Here the CDR3 DNA reads TGCGCCAGCAGCCGCGGACAGGGCGGACTATATGGCTACACCTTC. Its translation: CASSRGQGGLYGYTF. V is TRBV4-1 and J is TRBJ1-2; 8 positions agree with TRBD1. The germline V gene encodes CDR1 MGHRA and CDR2 YSYEKL. The V segment lost 4 bases and the J segment 5 bases; nucleotides outside the gene matches: 9. The CDR3 runs 15 residues.

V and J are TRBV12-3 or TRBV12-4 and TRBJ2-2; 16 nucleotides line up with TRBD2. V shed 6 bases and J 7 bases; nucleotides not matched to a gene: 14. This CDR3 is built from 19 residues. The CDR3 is CASRNPRGTSGRADGELFF. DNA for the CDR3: TGTGCCAGCAGGAACCCACGCGGGACTAGCGGGAGGGCCGACGGGGAGCTGTTTTTT.

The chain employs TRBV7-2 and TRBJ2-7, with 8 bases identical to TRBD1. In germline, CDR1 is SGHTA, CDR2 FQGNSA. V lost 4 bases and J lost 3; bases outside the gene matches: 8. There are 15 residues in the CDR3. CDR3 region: CASSSTGTGRYEQYF. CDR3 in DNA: TGTGCCAGCAGCTCGACCGGGACAGGACGCTACGAGCAGTACTTC.

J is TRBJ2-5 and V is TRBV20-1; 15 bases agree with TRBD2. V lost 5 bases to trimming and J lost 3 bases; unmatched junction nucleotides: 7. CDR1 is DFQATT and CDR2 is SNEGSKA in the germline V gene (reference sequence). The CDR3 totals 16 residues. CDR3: CSAPGTSGRLEETQYF. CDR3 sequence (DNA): TGCAGTGCTCCCGGGACTAGCGGGAGGCTCGAAGAGACCCAGTACTTC.

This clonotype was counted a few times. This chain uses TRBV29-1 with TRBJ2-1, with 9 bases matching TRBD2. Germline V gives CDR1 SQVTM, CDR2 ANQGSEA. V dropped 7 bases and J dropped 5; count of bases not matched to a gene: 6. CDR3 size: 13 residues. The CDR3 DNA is TGCAGCGGAAGACTAGCGGAAGACAATGAGCAGTTCTTC. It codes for CSGRLAEDNEQFF.

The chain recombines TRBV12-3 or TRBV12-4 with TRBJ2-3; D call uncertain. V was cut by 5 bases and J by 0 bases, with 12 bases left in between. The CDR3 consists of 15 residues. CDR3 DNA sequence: TGTGCCAGCAGTCCAGGCTTTCGTAGCACAGATACGCAGTATTTT. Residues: CASSPGFRSTDTQYF.

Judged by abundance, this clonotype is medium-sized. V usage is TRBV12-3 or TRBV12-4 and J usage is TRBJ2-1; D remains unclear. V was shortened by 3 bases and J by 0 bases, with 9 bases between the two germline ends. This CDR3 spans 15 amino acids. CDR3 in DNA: TGTGCCAGCAGTTTCCGGAGCAGCTCCTACAATGAGCAGTTCTTC. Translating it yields CASSFRSSSYNEQFF.

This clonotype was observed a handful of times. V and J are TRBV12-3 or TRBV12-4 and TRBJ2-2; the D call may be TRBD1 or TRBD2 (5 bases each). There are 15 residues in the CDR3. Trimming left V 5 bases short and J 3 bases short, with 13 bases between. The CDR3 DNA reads TGTGCCAGCAGTGGGTGGGGACGTGACACCGGGGAGCTGTTTTTT. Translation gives CASSGWGRDTGELFF.

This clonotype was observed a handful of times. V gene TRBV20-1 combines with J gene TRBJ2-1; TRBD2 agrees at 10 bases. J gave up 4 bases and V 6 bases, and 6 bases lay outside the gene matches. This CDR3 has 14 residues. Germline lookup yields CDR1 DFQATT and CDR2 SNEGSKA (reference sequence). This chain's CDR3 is CSALLAGVYNEQFF. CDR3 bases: TGCAGTGCGCTCCTAGCGGGGGTGTACAATGAGCAGTTCTTC.

CDR3 residues: CASSTGAQETQYF. In DNA, the CDR3 is TGTGCCAGCAGTACCGGGGCACAAGAGACCCAGTACTTC. The genes are TRBV28 and TRBJ2-5; D possibly uses TRBD1 or TRBD2 (5 bases each). CDR3 length equals 13 residues. The germline CDR1 and CDR2 sequences are MDHEN and SYDVKM. The V gene lost 5 bases and the J gene lost 2 bases, with 9 bases spanning the gap. Full variable domain (outside the CDR3, taken from reference TRBV28 and TRBJ2-5): DVKVTQSSRYLVKRTGEKVFLECVQDMDHENMFWYRQDPGLGLRLIYFSYDVKMKEKGDIPEGYSVSREKKERFSLILESASTNQTSMYLCASSTGAQETQYFGPGTRLLVL.

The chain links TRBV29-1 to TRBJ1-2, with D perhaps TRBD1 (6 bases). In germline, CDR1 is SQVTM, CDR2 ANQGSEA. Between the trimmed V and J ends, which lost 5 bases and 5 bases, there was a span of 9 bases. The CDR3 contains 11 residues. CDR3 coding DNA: TGCAGCGTTCAGGGGACTTATGGCTACACCTTC. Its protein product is CSVQGTYGYTF.

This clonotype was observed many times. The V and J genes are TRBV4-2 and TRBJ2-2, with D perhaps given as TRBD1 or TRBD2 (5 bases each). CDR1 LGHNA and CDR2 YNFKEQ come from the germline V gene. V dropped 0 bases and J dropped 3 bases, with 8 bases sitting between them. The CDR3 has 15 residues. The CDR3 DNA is TGTGCCAGCAGCCAAGATCTGGGGGACACCGGGGAGCTGTTTTTT. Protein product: CASSQDLGDTGELFF.

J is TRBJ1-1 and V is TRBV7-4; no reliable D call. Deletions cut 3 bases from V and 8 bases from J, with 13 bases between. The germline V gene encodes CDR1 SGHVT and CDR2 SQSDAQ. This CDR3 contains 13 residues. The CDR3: CASSLILGGEAFF. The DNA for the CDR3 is TGTGCCAGCAGCTTGATATTAGGAGGGGAAGCTTTCTTT.